What follows are 14 T cell receptor beta chains derived from one specimen sequenced in a study of OX40 agonist ivuxolimab in advanced cancers. Profiling relied on immunoSEQ multiplex PCR, and the TCRdb table lists in-frame clones only, not all of them. The repertoire holds 72,000 or so clones, under 90% seen once, with 1.2% in the top ten. Source: CD4+ or CD8+ T cells sorted from blood, taken in a trial of the OX40 agonist ivuxolimab. These receptors were collected from an adult with an advanced solid tumor such as melanoma, head and neck, liver or kidney cancer.

The gene calls are TRBV15 and TRBJ1-1; 7 bases line up with TRBD1. CDR1 is LNHNV, CDR2 YYDKDF, per germline (reference sequence). Trimming took 4 bases from V and 5 from J; bases not matched to a gene: 13. This CDR3 contains 16 residues. The CDR3 loop is CATSTDRQGSWTEAFF. CDR3 in DNA: TGTGCCACCAGCACAGACCGACAGGGAAGTTGGACTGAAGCTTTCTTT. Complete variable domain (other parts from reference TRBV15 and TRBJ1-1): DAMVIQNPRYQVTQFGKPVTLSCSQTLNHNVMYWYQQKSSQAPKLLFHYYDKDFNNEADTPDNFQSRRPNTSFCFLDIRSPGLGDTAMYLCATSTDRQGSWTEAFFGQGTRLTVV.

The V and J genes are TRBV18 and TRBJ1-2, with TRBD1 matching over 7 bases. CDR3 length: 16 amino acids. The germline CDR1 and CDR2 sequences are KGHSH and LQKENI. The V segment lost 1 base and the J segment 0 bases; nucleotides outside the gene matches: 5. CDR3 in amino acids: CASSPRSQGANYGYTF. The CDR3 DNA sequence: TGTGCCAGCTCACCACGGTCTCAGGGGGCTAACTATGGCTACACCTTC.

The chain combines TRBV6-5 with TRBJ1-6; D call uncertain. The CDR3 is made up of 14 amino acids. V was cut by 2 bases and J by 6 bases, with 8 bases left in between. CDR1 MNHEY and CDR2 SVGAGI come from the germline V gene. CDR3 region: CASSYTSTNSPLHF. The CDR3, as DNA: TGTGCCAGCAGTTACACATCGACTAATTCACCCCTCCACTTT.

The chain uses TRBV7-2 and TRBJ2-7; possibly TRBD2 for D (6 bases). CDR3 length: 15 residues. Germline-derived CDR1 and CDR2 are SGHTA and FQGNSA. Trimming shortened V by 7 bases and J by 3 bases, and 19 bases separated the two germline ends. DNA of the CDR3: TGTGCCAGCACCCAGTCCGGTGGGGGACTCTACGAGCAGTACTTC. Translation gives CASTQSGGGLYEQYF.

This chain links TRBV29-1 with TRBJ2-3, with D uncertain. Trimming pared 4 bases from V and 3 bases from J, leaving 8 bases between. The CDR3 runs to 12 residues. The V gene's germline CDR1 is SQVTM and CDR2 ANQGSEA. The CDR3 DNA reads TGCAGCGTTGCACATTCGACAGATACGCAGTATTTT. Amino acids: CSVAHSTDTQYF.

The rearrangement uses TRBV29-1 and TRBJ1-2, with 8 bases matching TRBD1. CDR3 length equals 13 residues. Germline V gives CDR1 SQVTM, CDR2 ANQGSEA. Trimming took 6 bases from V and 0 from J; bases not matched to a gene: 3. In DNA form, the CDR3 reads TGCAGCGTCGCGACAGGGGCTAACTATGGCTACACCTTC. Amino acids: CSVATGANYGYTF.

This chain joins TRBV7-3 and TRBJ1-2, with no clear D. Germline CDR1 is SGHTA and CDR2 is FQGTGA. The CDR3 contains 13 residues. Between the trimmed V and J ends, which lost 4 bases and 7 bases, there was a span of 13 bases. The CDR3 coding sequence is TGTGCCAGCAGCTCTCGCTCGGGAGGTGGCTACACCTTC. Translating it yields CASSSRSGGGYTF.

This chain joins TRBV14 and TRBJ2-5; 11 nucleotides agree with TRBD2. V lost 3 bases to trimming and J lost 2 bases; unmatched junction nucleotides: 14. This CDR3 is built from 19 residues. CDR1 SGHDN and CDR2 FVKESK come from the germline V gene. The CDR3, as DNA: TGTGCCAGCAGCCAGAGGAGCACCCTAGCGGGGGGCTTACAAGAGACCCAGTACTTC. Translated: CASSQRSTLAGGLQETQYF.

The CDR3 reads CASSLTGTGAEKLFF. CDR3 DNA sequence: TGCGCCAGCAGCCTCACCGGGACAGGGGCTGAAAAACTGTTTTTT. The rearrangement links TRBV4-1 to TRBJ1-4; 10 positions match TRBD1. CDR1 and CDR2 from the germline V gene are MGHRA and YSYEKL. The CDR3 runs 15 residues. J lost 7 bases, V lost 4 bases, and 6 bases had no gene match.

The genes are TRBV6-5 and TRBJ2-7; D is undetermined. Deletions cut 2 bases from V and 6 bases from J, with 14 bases between. The CDR3 extends over 14 amino acids. The germline V gene has CDR1 MNHEY and CDR2 SVGAGI. CDR3 nucleotides: TGTGCCAGCAGTTACGGGCAAATTAATTCCGAGCAGTACTTC. Amino acids: CASSYGQINSEQYF.

The chain has TRBV18 and TRBJ1-6; 7 nucleotides agree with TRBD1. The V and J ends lost 2 bases and 5 bases, in that order; junction bases with no gene match: 3. Germline V lookup: CDR1 KGHSH, CDR2 LQKENI. The CDR3 contains 15 residues. CDR3 loop: CASSPAGTDNSPLHF. DNA for the CDR3: TGTGCCAGCTCACCAGCTGGGACAGATAATTCACCCCTCCACTTT.

The V gene is TRBV30, the J gene TRBJ1-4; the match to TRBD1 covers 8 bases. V shed 3 bases, J shed 4 bases, and the junction held 1 base outside the gene matches. From germline, CDR1 is GTSNPN and CDR2 SVGIG (reference sequence). The CDR3 is 13 residues long. CDR3 coding DNA: TGTGCCTGGAGGGGACAGGTTAATGAAAAACTGTTTTTT. It specifies CAWRGQVNEKLFF.

The V and J genes are TRBV2 and TRBJ2-1, with 11 positions matching TRBD1. This CDR3 comprises 15 residues. V shed 6 bases, J shed 5 bases, and the junction held 6 bases outside the gene matches. The germline V gene has CDR1 SNHLY and CDR2 FYNNEI. DNA for the CDR3: TGTGCCAGCAGCCTGGACAGGGGGCCTAACAATGAGCAGTTCTTC. Its translation is CASSLDRGPNNEQFF.

This clone was recorded a few times. The V and J genes are TRBV30 and TRBJ2-7, with 9 bases identical to TRBD1. Per germline, CDR1 GTSNPN and CDR2 SVGIG (reference sequence). Trimming at V came to 7 bases and at J to 4 bases, leaving 17 bases not matched to a gene. The length of the CDR3 is 16 residues. The chain's CDR3 is CAYQSLMGTGLYEQYF. The CDR3 DNA follows: TGTGCCTACCAATCCTTAATGGGGACAGGGCTTTACGAGCAGTACTTC.